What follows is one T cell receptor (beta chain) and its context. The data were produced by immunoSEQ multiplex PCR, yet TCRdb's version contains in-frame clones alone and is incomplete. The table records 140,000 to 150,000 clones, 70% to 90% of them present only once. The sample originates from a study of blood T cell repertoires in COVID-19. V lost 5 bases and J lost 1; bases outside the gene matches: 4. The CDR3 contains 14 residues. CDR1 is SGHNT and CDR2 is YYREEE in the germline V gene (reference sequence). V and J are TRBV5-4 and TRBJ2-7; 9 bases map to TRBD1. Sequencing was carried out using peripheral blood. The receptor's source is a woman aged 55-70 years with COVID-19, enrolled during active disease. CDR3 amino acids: CASRAGTGSYEQYF. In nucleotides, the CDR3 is TGTGCCAGCAGAGCCGGGACAGGGTCCTACGAGCAGTACTTC.